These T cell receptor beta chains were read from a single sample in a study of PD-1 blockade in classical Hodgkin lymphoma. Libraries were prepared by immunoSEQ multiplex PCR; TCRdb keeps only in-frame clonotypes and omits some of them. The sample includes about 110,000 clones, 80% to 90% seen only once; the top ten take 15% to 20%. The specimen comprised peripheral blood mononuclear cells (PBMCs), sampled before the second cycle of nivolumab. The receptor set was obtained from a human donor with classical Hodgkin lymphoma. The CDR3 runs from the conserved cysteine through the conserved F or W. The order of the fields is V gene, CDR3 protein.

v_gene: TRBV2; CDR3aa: CASNLDRGPNEQFF
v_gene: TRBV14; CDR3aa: CASSVGAYEQYF
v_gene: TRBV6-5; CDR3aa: CASTPPPGVQPQHF
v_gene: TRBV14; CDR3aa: CASSQAGTRQYF
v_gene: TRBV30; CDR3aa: CAWDYGGTQYF
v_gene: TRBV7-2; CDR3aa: CASSFYQAIQETQYF
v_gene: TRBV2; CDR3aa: CASSGELRARDTQYF
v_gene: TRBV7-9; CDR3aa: CASSLGDRGGTDTQYF
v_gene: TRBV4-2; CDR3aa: CASKEGGNTGELFF
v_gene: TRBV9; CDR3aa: CASSPEPGSAYEQYF
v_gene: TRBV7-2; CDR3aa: CASSFLRIPYNEQFF
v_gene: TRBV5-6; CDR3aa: CASSALAPGQGFETQYF
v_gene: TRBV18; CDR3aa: CASSQQGIEAFF
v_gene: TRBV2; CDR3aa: CASKGSYTGELFF
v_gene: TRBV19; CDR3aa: CAVRGGNQPQHF
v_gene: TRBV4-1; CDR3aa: CASSQDRATNYGYTF
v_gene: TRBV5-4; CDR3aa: CASSLGQDPLQPQHF
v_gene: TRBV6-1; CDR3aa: CASREYRGVRFELAKNIQYF
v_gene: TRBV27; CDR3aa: CASTLRWDGNTEAFF
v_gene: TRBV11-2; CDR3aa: CASSQPKQTSGTWFEQYF
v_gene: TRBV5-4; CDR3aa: CASSSLGGRTYEQYF
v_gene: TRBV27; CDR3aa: CASSPHLSGQGHYEQYF
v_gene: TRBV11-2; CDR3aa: CASSLPLAGGYEQFF
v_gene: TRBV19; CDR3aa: CASSWGSETQYF
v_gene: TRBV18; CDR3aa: CASSSLASDEQFF
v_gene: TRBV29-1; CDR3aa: CSVEDGRDYEQYF
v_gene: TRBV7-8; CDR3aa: CASSLAGTGNNSPLHF
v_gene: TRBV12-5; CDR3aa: CASGLVAGGLYEQYF
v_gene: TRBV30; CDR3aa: CAWSLFTNEQFF
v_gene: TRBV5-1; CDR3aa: CASSSTGLYGYTF
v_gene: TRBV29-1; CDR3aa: CSVIGHQHF
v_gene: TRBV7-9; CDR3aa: CASSLDTSGMGYNEQFF
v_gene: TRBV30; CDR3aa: CAWSANNYGYTF